The clone carrying this T cell receptor (beta chain) has only a few counts. The antigen is undetermined. This record comes from a study of T cells in Graves' hyperthyroidism and ophthalmopathy. Using RNA transcripts as the source, TCR beta CDR3 regions were amplified. An initial round of RT-PCR targeting the TCR CDR3 relied on the HTBI primer set. Each CDR3 protein is one row after TCRdb ran MiXCR on the multiplex PCR reads. Here the sample spans 350,000 to 500,000 distinct CDR3 sequences, roughly 15% being singletons. The CDR3 is made up of 11 amino acids. Per the germline V gene, CDR1 is MNHEY and CDR2 is SVGEGT. The ends were cut back, 2 bases at V and 8 bases at J, with 6 bases in the middle. Stability of Graves' hyperthyroidism was defined as absent ophthalmopathy progression within 18 months. Pregnant or lactating patients were excluded, as were those with uncontrolled infection or other autoimmune disease. PBMCs were obtained from about 9 ml fresh peripheral blood.

Study observations and caveats: Most thyroid-expanded clonotypes above 0.001 were also found in blood.

This sequence was found in a young woman with Graves' hyperthyroidism. The chain joins TRBV6-2 or TRBV6-3 to TRBJ1-2; D unresolved. The source material was blood. The CDR3: CASSYPAGYTF. As DNA, the CDR3 is TGTGCCAGCAGTTACCCGGCGGGCTACACCTTC.